This T cell receptor (beta chain) was documented in a study of blood T cell repertoires in COVID-19. Study context: From T cells, B-cell-depleted T cells, or PBMCs came the material, which was cDNA or gDNA.

Clones were read by immunoSEQ multiplex PCR, and TCRdb kept only the in-frame ones, dropping some. The sample includes about 98,000 clones, about 80% of them seen just once. This CDR3 contains 16 residues. Trimming cost V 5 bases and J 7 bases; bases outside gene matches: 7. Per the germline V gene, CDR1 is SGHTA and CDR2 is FQGNSA. This clone was counted once. The receptor comes from an older man with acute or convalescent COVID-19. The sequencing input was peripheral blood. V is TRBV7-2 and J is TRBJ2-4; 14 bases agree with TRBD2. The CDR3 reads CASSPRLAGGPNIQYF. DNA of the CDR3: TGTGCCAGCAGCCCGAGACTAGCGGGAGGGCCCAACATTCAGTACTTC.